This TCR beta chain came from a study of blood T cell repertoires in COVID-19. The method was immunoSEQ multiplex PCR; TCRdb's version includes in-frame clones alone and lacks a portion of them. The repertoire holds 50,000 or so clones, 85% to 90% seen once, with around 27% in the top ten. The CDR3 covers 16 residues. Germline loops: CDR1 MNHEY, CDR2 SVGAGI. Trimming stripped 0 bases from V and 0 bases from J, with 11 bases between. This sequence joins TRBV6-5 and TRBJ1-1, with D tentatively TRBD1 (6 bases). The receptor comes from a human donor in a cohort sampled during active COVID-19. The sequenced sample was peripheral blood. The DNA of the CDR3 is TGTGCCAGCAGTTACTCGGGGGGGCGCGTGAACACTGAAGCTTTCTTT. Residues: CASSYSGGRVNTEAFF.